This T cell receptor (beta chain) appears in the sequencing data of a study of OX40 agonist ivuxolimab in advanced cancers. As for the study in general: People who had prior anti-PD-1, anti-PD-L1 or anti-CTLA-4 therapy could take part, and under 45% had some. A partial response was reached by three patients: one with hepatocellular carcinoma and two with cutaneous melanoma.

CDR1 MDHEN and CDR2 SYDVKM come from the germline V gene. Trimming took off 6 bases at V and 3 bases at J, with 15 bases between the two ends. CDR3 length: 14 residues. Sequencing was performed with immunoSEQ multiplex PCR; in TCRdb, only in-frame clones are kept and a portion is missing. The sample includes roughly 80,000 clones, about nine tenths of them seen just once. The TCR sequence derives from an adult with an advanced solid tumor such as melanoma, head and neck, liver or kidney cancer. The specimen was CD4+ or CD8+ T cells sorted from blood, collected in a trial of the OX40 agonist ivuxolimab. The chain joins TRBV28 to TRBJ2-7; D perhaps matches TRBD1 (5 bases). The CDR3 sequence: CASRGLLGRYEQYF. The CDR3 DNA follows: TGTGCCAGCAGGGGGCTACTCGGTCGCTACGAGCAGTACTTC.